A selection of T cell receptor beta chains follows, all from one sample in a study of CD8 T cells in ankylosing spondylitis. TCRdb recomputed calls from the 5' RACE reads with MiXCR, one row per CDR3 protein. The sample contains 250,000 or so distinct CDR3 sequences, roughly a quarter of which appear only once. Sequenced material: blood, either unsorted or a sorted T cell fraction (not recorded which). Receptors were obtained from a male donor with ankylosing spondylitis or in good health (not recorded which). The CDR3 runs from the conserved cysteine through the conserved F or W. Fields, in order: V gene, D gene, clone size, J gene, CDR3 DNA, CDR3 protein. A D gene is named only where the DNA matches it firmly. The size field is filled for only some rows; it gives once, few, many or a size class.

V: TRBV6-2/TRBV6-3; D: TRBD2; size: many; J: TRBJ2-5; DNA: TGTGCCAGCAGCCTACGGGACCGCAACCTAGCGGGGGGGCCTCGTTTAGAGACCCAGTACTTC; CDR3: CASSLRDRNLAGGPRLETQYF
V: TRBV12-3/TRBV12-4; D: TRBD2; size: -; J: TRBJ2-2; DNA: TGTGCCAGCAAGAGAGTCCTTTTAGCGGGGGGTGCCGGGGAGCTGTTTTTT; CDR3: CASKRVLLAGGAGELFF
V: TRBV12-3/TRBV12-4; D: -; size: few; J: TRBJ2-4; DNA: TGTGCCAGCACCCGTGGGGCAGGTCGTCGCCTAAACATTCAGTACTTC; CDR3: CASTRGAGRRLNIQYF
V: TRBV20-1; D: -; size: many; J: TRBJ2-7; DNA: TGCAGTACATGGACTGCCGACCCCGCGGGGTACGAGCAGTACTTC; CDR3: CSTWTADPAGYEQYF
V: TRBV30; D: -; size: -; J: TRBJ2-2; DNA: TGTGCCTGGACCTCCTGGGGGGCGCCGAACACCGGGGAGCTGTTTTTT; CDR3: CAWTSWGAPNTGELFF
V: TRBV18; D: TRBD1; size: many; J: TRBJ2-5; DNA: TGTGCCAGCTCACCAGGGACAGCCCAAGAGACCCAGTACTTC; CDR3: CASSPGTAQETQYF
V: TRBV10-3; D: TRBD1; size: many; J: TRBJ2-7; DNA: TGTGCCATCGGGGGAGCCGGGACAGTGAGCTCCTACGAGCAGTACTTC; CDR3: CAIGGAGTVSSYEQYF
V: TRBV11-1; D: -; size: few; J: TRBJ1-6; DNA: TGTGCCAGCAGCTTTACGGCTAATTCACCCCTCCACTTT; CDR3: CASSFTANSPLHF
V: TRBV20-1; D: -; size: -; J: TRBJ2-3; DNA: TGCAGTGCTAGCGTCGCATTGAGCACAGATACGCAGTATTTT; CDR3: CSASVALSTDTQYF
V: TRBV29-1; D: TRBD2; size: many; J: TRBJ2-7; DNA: TGCAGCGTTGAAGTAGCGGGGGTTTCCTTCGAGCAGTACTTC; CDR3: CSVEVAGVSFEQYF
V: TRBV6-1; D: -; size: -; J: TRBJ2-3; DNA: TGTGCCAGCAGCCTGATGCCGGGGGATACAGATGCGCAGTATTTT; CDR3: CASSLMPGDTDAQYF
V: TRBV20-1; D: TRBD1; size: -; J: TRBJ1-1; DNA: TGCAGTGCTAGTGCCGGACAGGCCCTGGGGAGCACTGAAGCTTTCTTT; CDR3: CSASAGQALGSTEAFF
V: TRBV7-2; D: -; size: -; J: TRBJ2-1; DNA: TGTGCCAGCAGCCCATACACTAGAGCCCTGTTCTTC; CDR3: CASSPYTRALFF
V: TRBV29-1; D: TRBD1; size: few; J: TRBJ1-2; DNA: TGCAGCGTTAGTACAGGGGGAGGGGATGGCTACACCTTC; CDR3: CSVSTGGGDGYTF
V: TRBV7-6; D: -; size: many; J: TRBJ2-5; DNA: TGTGCCAGCAGCTTAGCGTTCGGGGGTGAGACCCAGTACTTC; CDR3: CASSLAFGGETQYF
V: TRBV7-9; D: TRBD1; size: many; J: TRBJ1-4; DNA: TGTGCCAGCAGCCGGGACAGCTCAAATGAAAAACTGTTTTTT; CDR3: CASSRDSSNEKLFF
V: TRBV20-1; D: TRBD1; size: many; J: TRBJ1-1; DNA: TGCAGTGCTAGTAGGGGGACAGGCAGCCTTGAAGCTTTCTTT; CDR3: CSASRGTGSLEAFF
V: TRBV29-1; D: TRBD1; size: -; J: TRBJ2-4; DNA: TGCAGCGTTGAAACAGGGGTCAAAAACATTCAGTACTTC; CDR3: CSVETGVKNIQYF
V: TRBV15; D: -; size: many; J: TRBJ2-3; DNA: TGTGCCACCAGCAGAAGTTTTTACACGCAGTATTTT; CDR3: CATSRSFYTQYF
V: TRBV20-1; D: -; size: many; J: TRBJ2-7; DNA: TGCAGTGCTAGATCGGGACTCCTATACGAGCAGTACTTC; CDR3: CSARSGLLYEQYF
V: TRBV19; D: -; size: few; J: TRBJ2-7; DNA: TGTGCCAGTAGTCTTACGACGTACGAGCAGTACTTC; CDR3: CASSLTTYEQYF
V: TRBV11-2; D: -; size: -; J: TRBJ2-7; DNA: TGTGCCAGCAGCTCCCTTAGGCGGGCCCACGAGCAGTACTTC; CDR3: CASSSLRRAHEQYF
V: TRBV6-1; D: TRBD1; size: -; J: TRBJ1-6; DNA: TGTGCCAGCAGGACAGGGAATAATTCACCCCTCCACTTT; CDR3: CASRTGNNSPLHF
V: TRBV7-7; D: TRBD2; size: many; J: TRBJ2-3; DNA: TGTGCCAGCAGTACCAGCGGGGGGGCTGATACGCAGTATTTT; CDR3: CASSTSGGADTQYF
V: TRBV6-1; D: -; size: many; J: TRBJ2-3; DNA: TGTGCCAGCAGCCCTTCCTGGGGCACAGATACGCAGTATTTT; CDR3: CASSPSWGTDTQYF
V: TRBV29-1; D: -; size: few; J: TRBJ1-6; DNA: TGCAGCTCTCCCAGCCCCCTTTCACCCCTCCACTTT; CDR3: CSSPSPLSPLHF
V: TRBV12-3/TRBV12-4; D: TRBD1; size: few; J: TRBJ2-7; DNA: TGTGCCAGCAGTTTATCCTATGACAGGGCCACTTCCTACGAGCAGTACTTC; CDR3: CASSLSYDRATSYEQYF
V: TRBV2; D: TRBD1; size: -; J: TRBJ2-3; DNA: TGTGCCAGCAGCCGGACAGGGCCAGATACGCAGTATTTT; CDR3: CASSRTGPDTQYF